This TCR beta chain derives from a study of blood T cell repertoires in COVID-19 (dated by TCRdb to the early 2020s). For the wider study: Samples covering the acute and convalescent phases of COVID-19 were provided by collaborators in the United States, Italy and Spain. The prospective study material was composed of cDNA or gDNA derived from T cells, B-cell-depleted T cells, or PBMCs. Deeply sampled blood TCRbeta repertoires from subjects exposed to, actively infected with, or recovered from COVID-19 were included in the dataset. The repertoires were released in a freely available public database meant as a resource for research on the immune response to SARS-CoV-2. The samples were drawn from the first 160 participants of the ongoing ImmuneRACE study and from 1,200 or so subjects provided by 6 global collaborators. Sample metadata almost always included a de-identified subject ID, COVID-19 status, age in years and sex. Where available, HLA class I and class II types were taken from metadata supplied by the sample provider and were not determined by assay-based typing. Overall study results and their limits: The amount of clinical and demographic metadata varied by source and participant and was provided uncurated.

Each collaborating institution followed its own protocols to collect whole blood in K2EDTA tubes. Collaborator samples were shipped for TCRbeta analysis as frozen whole blood, isolated PBMCs, or DNA extracted from either sample type. CDR1 and CDR2 are drawn from the germline V gene: SQVTM, ANQGSEA. V lost 7 bases and J lost 7 bases, and the count of bases not matched to a germline gene is 12. The CDR3 measures 13 amino acids from cysteine to phenylalanine. Kept here is only the CDR3 DNA, which spans 39 bases and is read in frame from base 1. TCRbeta CDR3 regions were amplified from genomic DNA using the immunoSEQ Assay, a bias-controlled multiplex PCR. The paper's data handling went like this. Within the assay, amplification of reference gene primers was used to estimate how many nucleated cells each sample contained. Sequence reads were collapsed and filtered to measure the absolute abundance of every unique TCRbeta CDR3 rearrangement. Productive Simpson clonality was computed per sample as the square root of Simpson's diversity index over productive rearrangements. TCRdb carries this immuneACCESS record with in-frame sequences only. Its versions omit some clonotypes, under half of them owing to an unresolved V gene in the studies checked, with the rest unexplained. V, J and clone size are taken as reported in that table, and D and trimming were inferred from the DNA itself. This sample comprises 100,000 to 150,000 clones, about 87% of them detected only once. The ten largest clonotypes hold about 9.3% of the sample.

As regards this clone: Its antigen remains undetermined. No base quality information exists; no much larger clone differs at one position.

Recombination joined TRBV29-1 with TRBJ1-1, and 7 bases in between align with TRBD1. Sequencing was carried out using peripheral blood. The sequence came from a man in his fifties or sixties with acute or convalescent COVID-19. The DNA sequence is as follows: TGCAGCGGGAACAGGGGTGGCCACGATGAAGCTTTCTTT. Its protein reads: CSGNRGGHDEAFF.